Below, 7 T cell receptor beta chains from the same sample are listed, as sequenced in a study of T cells in Graves' hyperthyroidism and ophthalmopathy. Amplified regions were TCR beta CDR3 sequences from RNA transcripts. First-round RT-PCR with HTBI primers amplified the TCR CDR3 region. MiXCR was run by TCRdb on the multiplex PCR reads, yielding one entry per CDR3 protein. The data hold about 610,000 distinct CDR3 sequences, with roughly 16% observed a single time. Sequencing was done on a sample of blood. The receptors were sampled from a woman between 40 and 50 years old with Graves' ophthalmopathy.

This clonotype was detected ten times or more. This chain connects TRBV7-9 to TRBJ1-1, with a tentative D call TRBD1 (5 bases). CDR1 is SEHNR, CDR2 FQNEAQ, per germline (reference sequence). The V end was cut by 1 base, the J end by 1 base, with 10 bases between. The CDR3 sequence is 15 residues long. The CDR3 bases are TGTGCCAGCAGCTTAGATCCGGGGCGGAACACTGAAGCTTTCTTT. Protein: CASSLDPGRNTEAFF.

This clonotype was counted many times. The chain has TRBV28 and TRBJ2-7; D uncertain. Trimming took 7 bases from V and 4 from J, leaving 8 bases between them. The length of the CDR3 is 11 residues. The germline gives CDR1 MDHEN, CDR2 SYDVKM. The CDR3 loop reads CASIGRYEQYF. The CDR3 nucleotides read TGTGCCAGCATTGGTCGTTACGAGCAGTACTTC.

This clonotype was seen only a few times. The chain links TRBV9 to TRBJ2-2; 10 bases agree with TRBD1. Unmatched junction bases numbered 9, after V lost 6 bases and J lost 4 bases. The CDR3 extends over 16 amino acids. Germline V gene sequence: CDR1 SGDLS, CDR2 YYNGEE. The CDR3 loop reads CASNDPGTGATGELFF. In DNA, the CDR3 is TGTGCCAGCAACGACCCCGGGACAGGGGCCACCGGGGAGCTGTTTTTT.

The V gene is TRBV5-1, the J gene TRBJ2-7, with D unclear. The germline gives CDR1 SGHRS, CDR2 YFSETQ. The CDR3 is made up of 14 amino acids. Trimming took 0 bases from V and 2 from J, leaving 9 bases between them. This CDR3 reads CASSLVWGAYEQYF. The CDR3 DNA is TGCGCCAGCAGCTTGGTCTGGGGTGCCTACGAGCAGTACTTC.

The rearrangement joins TRBV7-8 to TRBJ2-1, with D hard to call. Germline V gene sequence: CDR1 SGHVS, CDR2 FQNEAQ. CDR3 length equals 14 residues. The V end lost 4 bases, the J end lost 7 bases, and 14 bases lay between the germline ends. This chain's CDR3 is CASSSYSLPNEQFF. The CDR3 region has the DNA TGTGCCAGCAGCTCCTACAGCCTACCTAATGAGCAGTTCTTC.

This clonotype was observed a handful of times. This sequence joins TRBV12-3 or TRBV12-4 and TRBJ2-5; possibly TRBD1 for D (6 bases). V was shortened by 5 bases and J by 4 bases, with 14 bases between the two germline ends. The CDR3 spans 14 residues. CDR3 nucleotide sequence: TGTGCCAGCAGTATAAACAGGGTATTAGAGACCCAGTACTTC. Its translation: CASSINRVLETQYF.

This clonotype was picked up many times. V usage is TRBV6-2 or TRBV6-3 and J usage is TRBJ1-2; weak D call: TRBD1 (5 bases). The CDR3 loop spans 14 amino acids. The V and J ends lost 5 bases and 5 bases respectively, with 15 bases between them. Germline V gene sequence: CDR1 MNHEY, CDR2 SVGEGT. The CDR3 DNA follows: TGTGCCAGCAGTCGGACTGGGACGGGTTATGGCTACACCTTC. The encoded protein is CASSRTGTGYGYTF.